These 13 T cell receptor beta chains originate from one sample sequenced in a study of T-cell reconstitution after alpha-beta-depleted transplantation in children. Construction of the TCRbeta library involved unique molecular identifiers. MiXCR, run by TCRdb on the PCR reads, gives a single entry per CDR3 protein. The profile covers some 550,000 distinct CDR3 sequences, with 23% appearing a single time and around an eighth taken by the ten largest. The specimen comprised PBMCs, mostly from graft donor cells, sampled 360 days after TCRalphabeta/CD19-depleted stem cell transplant. The receptors shown here come from a boy under three years old who had a stem cell transplant for acute myeloid leukemia, so the T cells may come from the graft donor.

This clonotype was seen only a few times. No conserved phenylalanine or tryptophan ends this CDR3, so it is likely a read error. The chain uses TRBV29-1 and TRBJ2-1, with unresolved D. Germline V lookup: CDR1 SQVTM, CDR2 ANQGSEA. The CDR3 runs 14 residues. The chain's CDR3 is CSVEDRREHNEQFC. Written as DNA, the CDR3 is TGCAGCGTCGAAGATAGAAGGGAACACAATGAGCAGTTCTGC.

Turning to this clonotype: A junction end diverges from the germline sequence, so it may reflect a read error. The chain has TRBV4-2 and TRBJ2-2; 7 bases map to TRBD2. Per germline, CDR1 LGHNA and CDR2 YNFKEQ. The CDR3 loop spans 21 amino acids. The CDR3 spells CAISPGLEFPAQRGSTGELFF. The CDR3 DNA sequence: TGTGCCATCAGCCCCGGGCTCGAGTTTCCGGCACAGCGGGGAAGCACCGGGGAGCTGTTTTTT.

This clonotype showed up just a few times. This chain links TRBV5-5 with TRBJ1-1; a weak D match, TRBD1 (5 bases). The CDR3 runs 15 residues. Germline V gene sequence: CDR1 SGHKS, CDR2 YYEKEE (reference sequence). The germline V and J ends were trimmed by 1 base and 10 bases, with 20 bases remaining between them. The CDR3: CASSLSLLRGPRAFF. CDR3 sequence (DNA): TGTGCCAGCAGCTTGAGCCTCTTGCGGGGACCTAGAGCTTTCTTT.

The J gene is TRBJ2-1, the V gene TRBV20-1, with 7 nucleotides matching TRBD2. V trimming: 5 bases; J trimming: 7 bases; junction bases outside the gene matches: 8. The CDR3 totals 13 residues. Germline CDR1 reads DFQATT; CDR2 reads SNEGSKA (reference sequence). CDR3 amino acids: CSAPASGGNEQFF. The DNA for the CDR3 is TGCAGTGCTCCTGCTTCCGGGGGGAATGAGCAGTTCTTC.

This clonotype has only a few counts. V and J are TRBV7-9 and TRBJ2-7, with D uncertain. Trimming took 4 bases from V and 5 from J, leaving 15 bases between them. Germline V CDR1 and CDR2: SEHNR, FQNEAQ (reference sequence). The CDR3 sequence is 14 residues long. The CDR3 nucleotides read TGTGCCAGCAGCTCACGGTCCGAGTGGAACGAGCAGTACTTC. Translation gives CASSSRSEWNEQYF.

The V and J genes are TRBV6-5 and TRBJ2-1; the D gene is possibly TRBD1 (5 bases). Trimming removed 4 bases at V and 9 bases at J, with 19 bases between. CDR1 MNHEY and CDR2 SVGAGI come from the germline V gene. This CDR3 comprises 15 residues. CDR3 sequence (DNA): TGTGCCAGCAGTTCACGACCAGGGTCCCTCGGTGAGCAGTTCTTC. Protein product: CASSSRPGSLGEQFF.

In its sample, this clonotype was seen many times. V gene TRBV5-1 combines with J gene TRBJ2-2; D is unclear. Germline-derived CDR1 and CDR2 are SGHRS and YFSETQ. The CDR3 sequence is 14 residues long. V was cut by 3 bases and J by 0 bases, with 6 bases left in between. The CDR3 DNA is TGCGCCAGCAGCTCCTATACGAACACCGGGGAGCTGTTTTTT. Translation gives CASSSYTNTGELFF.

In this sample, this clonotype turned up a few times. The V call is TRBV29-1, the J call TRBJ2-5; unclear D gene. Germline-derived CDR1 and CDR2 are SQVTM and ANQGSEA. The length of the CDR3 is 13 residues. Trimming took 4 bases from V and 5 from J, leaving 14 bases between them. The CDR3: CSVAPRLVETQYF. The CDR3 bases are TGCAGCGTTGCGCCCCGGCTGGTGGAGACCCAGTACTTC.

This clonotype was detected many times. The chain joins TRBV29-1 to TRBJ2-3; 9 nucleotides agree with TRBD1. The CDR3 sequence is 16 residues long. Per germline, CDR1 SQVTM and CDR2 ANQGSEA. Trimming at V came to 7 bases and at J to 2 bases, leaving 13 bases not matched to a gene. CDR3 nucleotides: TGCAGCGCTACCATGGGACAGGGTGGACACACAGATACGCAGTATTTT. Translation gives CSATMGQGGHTDTQYF.

This clonotype was recorded many times. The rearrangement joins TRBV7-4 to TRBJ2-7; unclear D gene. The V end was cut by 1 base, the J end by 3 bases, with 7 bases between. The V gene's germline CDR1 is SGHVT and CDR2 SQSDAQ. There are 13 residues in the CDR3. The CDR3 DNA reads as TGTGCCAGCAGCTTAGTATCTGGCTACGAGCAGTACGTC. Translating it yields CASSLVSGYEQYV.

This clonotype occurred many times. In nucleotides, the CDR3 is TGCAGTGCTAGTGACAACTCCTACGAGCAGTACTTC. This gives the protein CSASDNSYEQYF. V is TRBV20-1 and J is TRBJ2-7; D uncertain. The ends were cut back, 3 bases at V and 0 bases at J, with 6 bases in the middle. This CDR3 has 12 amino acids. Germline V gene data show CDR1 as DFQATT and CDR2 as SNEGSKA (reference sequence).

This clonotype turned up a few times. The chain recombines TRBV20-1 with TRBJ2-3, with 14 bases identical to TRBD2. V trimming: 2 bases; J trimming: 6 bases; junction bases outside the gene matches: 7. Per germline, CDR1 DFQATT and CDR2 SNEGSKA (reference sequence). The CDR3 loop spans 16 amino acids. CDR3 DNA sequence: TGCAGTGCTAGATCGAGACTAGCGGGGGGGTCGGATACGCAGTATTTT. Amino acids: CSARSRLAGGSDTQYF.

DNA for the CDR3: TGCGCCAGCAGCGAGGCGTCGTCTGGGGAGCAGTACTTC. Translated: CASSEASSGEQYF. The chain joins TRBV5-1 to TRBJ2-7; D gene unclear. There are 13 residues in the CDR3. Germline V gene lookup returns CDR1 SGHRS and CDR2 YFSETQ. The V and J ends lost 4 bases and 7 bases respectively, with 15 bases between them.